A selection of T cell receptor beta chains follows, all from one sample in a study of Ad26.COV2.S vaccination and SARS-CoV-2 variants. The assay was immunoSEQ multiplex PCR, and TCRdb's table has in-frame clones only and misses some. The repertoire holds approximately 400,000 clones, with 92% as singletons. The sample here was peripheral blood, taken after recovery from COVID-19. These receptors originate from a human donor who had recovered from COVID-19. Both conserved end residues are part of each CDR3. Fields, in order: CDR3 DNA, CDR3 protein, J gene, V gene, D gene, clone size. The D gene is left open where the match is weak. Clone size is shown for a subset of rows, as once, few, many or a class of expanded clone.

TGTGCCAGCAGCTTAGGACAGGTGAACACTGAAGCTTTCTTT,CASSLGQVNTEAFF,TRBJ1-1,TRBV11-2,.,.
TGCGCCAGCAGCTTGGAAGGATTTGGCACTGAAGCTTTCTTT,CASSLEGFGTEAFF,TRBJ1-1,TRBV5-1,.,.
TGTGCCAGCAGTGAAACCCCCGGGACAGGGAGAAACACCTTC,CASSETPGTGRNTF,TRBJ1-2,TRBV2,TRBD1,.
TGTGCCAGCAGCCCCCGGGTTCCCTACGAGCAGTACTTC,CASSPRVPYEQYF,TRBJ2-7,TRBV3-1/TRBV3-2,.,few
TGTGCCAGTACCGCTCTGGACATGCCCCAGCATTTT,CASTALDMPQHF,TRBJ1-5,TRBV19,.,few
TGTGCCAGCAGCCAAGGCCCACCGGGTGGCTACACCTTC,CASSQGPPGGYTF,TRBJ1-2,TRBV11-2,.,.
TGTGCCAGCTCGGAAAGACAGGGGGCGCGCGAAAAACTGTTTTTT,CASSERQGAREKLFF,TRBJ1-4,TRBV18,TRBD1,.
TGTGCTAGTGGTTCGGGCGTTCCCGGGGCCGTCTATGGCTACACCTTC,CASGSGVPGAVYGYTF,TRBJ1-2,TRBV12-5,.,.
TGTGCCAGCAGTGATAGGGGGGACATGAATCAGCCCCAGCATTTT,CASSDRGDMNQPQHF,TRBJ1-5,TRBV6-1,.,once
TGTGCCAGCAGTCGGACGGGGGCCTACGAGCAGTACTTC,CASSRTGAYEQYF,TRBJ2-7,TRBV6-5,.,.
TGTGCCAGCAGGGACTTTAGCTCCTACAATGAGCAGTTCTTC,CASRDFSSYNEQFF,TRBJ2-1,TRBV2,.,.
TGTGCCATCCAGGACCGGGCGGGCGAGCAGTACTTC,CAIQDRAGEQYF,TRBJ2-7,TRBV10-3,.,.
TGTGCCAGCAGTTTGGGGACAGGTCGCAATCAGCCCCAGCATTTT,CASSLGTGRNQPQHF,TRBJ1-5,TRBV5-6,TRBD1,few
TGTGCCAGCCAACTAGCGGGGGGGCCAGAGACCCAGTACTTC,CASQLAGGPETQYF,TRBJ2-5,TRBV2,TRBD2,.
TGCAGCGTTCCGGGACAGGGGGCGCTGGATACGCAGTATTTT,CSVPGQGALDTQYF,TRBJ2-3,TRBV29-1,TRBD1,.
TGTGCCAGCAGCTTAGTGGGCGGGGGGGTAGGAGAGACCCAGTACTTC,CASSLVGGGVGETQYF,TRBJ2-5,TRBV7-2,TRBD2,.
TGTGCCAGCAGCTCAGAGGACGGACCCTGGTGGGGCTACACCTTC,CASSSEDGPWWGYTF,TRBJ1-2,TRBV7-8,.,.
TGCGCCAGCAGTGAACTAGCGGGGGGGCAAGAGACCCAGTACTTC,CASSELAGGQETQYF,TRBJ2-5,TRBV10-1,TRBD2,.
TGTGCCAGCAGTCATACTGGCGTCGGGGCCGGTGCGCAGTATTTT,CASSHTGVGAGAQYF,TRBJ2-3,TRBV5-4,.,.
TGTGCCAGTACCCGGACAGGGGGTAATCAGCCCCAGCATTTT,CASTRTGGNQPQHF,TRBJ1-5,TRBV19,TRBD1,.
TGCAGCGTTGACCAGGGCCTTGGCTACACCTTC,CSVDQGLGYTF,TRBJ1-2,TRBV29-1,.,few
TGTGCCAGCAGCTTAGACACGAGGACAGGGCGGCGCTATGGCTACACCTTC,CASSLDTRTGRRYGYTF,TRBJ1-2,TRBV7-2,TRBD1,.
TGTGCCAGCAGCCCAGGTCGTGCAGGTACGCAGTATTTT,CASSPGRAGTQYF,TRBJ2-3,TRBV6-5,.,.
TGTGCCAGTAGTTCGGGACTAGTAAATGAGCAGTTCTTC,CASSSGLVNEQFF,TRBJ2-1,TRBV19,TRBD2,.
TGTGCCAGCAGCTCGTACAGGGATCGGCAAGAGACCCAGTACTTC,CASSSYRDRQETQYF,TRBJ2-5,TRBV7-9,.,.
TGTGCCAGTAGCAGGACTAGCGGGGGGGCCGCAGATACGCAGTATTTT,CASSRTSGGAADTQYF,TRBJ2-3,TRBV19,TRBD2,.
TGTGCCAGCAGCGACAGGGGAATGCTCTCCTACGAGCAGTACTTC,CASSDRGMLSYEQYF,TRBJ2-7,TRBV7-2,TRBD1,few
TGTGCCAGCAGTGTTGGACAGGGCTATGGCTACACCTTC,CASSVGQGYGYTF,TRBJ1-2,TRBV25-1,TRBD1,.
TGCGCCAGCATGACCCTCGGGGCGAACACCGGGGAGCTGTTTTTT,CASMTLGANTGELFF,TRBJ2-2,TRBV5-1,.,.
TGTGCCAGCAGTTACAATGGCAGGGGGCGCGTAAGTTCACCCCTCCACTTT,CASSYNGRGRVSSPLHF,TRBJ1-6,TRBV6-2/TRBV6-3,TRBD1,.
TGTGCCAGCAGCTTTAGGGGGGGGCGGAGAGATACGCAGTATTTT,CASSFRGGRRDTQYF,TRBJ2-3,TRBV13,.,.
TGCGCCAGCAGCGCCGGCGGAGGGTACGAGCAGTACTTC,CASSAGGGYEQYF,TRBJ2-7,TRBV4-3,.,.
TGTGCCATCAGCGAGTCCCGGGAGCGGGGGAAACTGTTTTTT,CAISESRERGKLFF,TRBJ1-4,TRBV10-3,.,.
TGTGCCAGCATCGTAGGATCCGGACAGAGCTACGAGCAGTACTTC,CASIVGSGQSYEQYF,TRBJ2-7,TRBV7-2,.,.
TGCAGTGTCCTTACGGGTAGCAATCAGCCCCAGCATTTT,CSVLTGSNQPQHF,TRBJ1-5,TRBV29-1,.,.
TGTGCCAGCAGCACCCAGGGGAGCGAGCAGTACTTC,CASSTQGSEQYF,TRBJ2-7,TRBV13,.,.
TGTGCCAGCAGCGCCGATGGGGGGGTCGGCGGAAACACCATATATTTT,CASSADGGVGGNTIYF,TRBJ1-3,TRBV13,.,.
TGTGCCAGCAGTCGAAGCGGAAACTATGGCTACACCTTC,CASSRSGNYGYTF,TRBJ1-2,TRBV6-5,.,.
TGTGCCATCAAACCGGGACAGGGAGGGGACACTGAAGCTTTCTTT,CAIKPGQGGDTEAFF,TRBJ1-1,TRBV10-3,TRBD1,.
TGCAGCGTTGAAGTGAGCCCTGAAAACATTCAGTACTTC,CSVEVSPENIQYF,TRBJ2-4,TRBV29-1,.,.
TGTGCCAGCAGAATCCTAGCAGGGCGGGGGGACAATGAGCAGTTCTTC,CASRILAGRGDNEQFF,TRBJ2-1,TRBV7-9,TRBD2,.
TGTGCCAGCAGCGCACATTCCCCGGGACAGAGCCAAAGAATGAACACTGAAGCTTTCTTT,CASSAHSPGQSQRMNTEAFF,TRBJ1-1,TRBV9,TRBD1,.
TGTGCCAGCAGTGAAAAAAGGGGGCCTGGCACTGAAGCTTTCTTT,CASSEKRGPGTEAFF,TRBJ1-1,TRBV2,TRBD1,.
TGTGCCAGCAGTGGCCTCGCGAGCGGGTTATACAATGAGCAGTTCTTC,CASSGLASGLYNEQFF,TRBJ2-1,TRBV27,.,.
TGTGCCAGCAGGATGTACAATTCACCCCTCCACTTT,CASRMYNSPLHF,TRBJ1-6,TRBV12-3/TRBV12-4,.,.
TGTGCCAGCAGCTTAGCTGTGATCTATGGCTACACCTTC,CASSLAVIYGYTF,TRBJ1-2,TRBV7-9,.,.
TGTGCCATCACGGGGCAGGGGGCCGCGGATGAAAAACTGTTTTTT,CAITGQGAADEKLFF,TRBJ1-4,TRBV10-3,TRBD1,.
TGCGCCAGCAGCCAAGGCAGGGGGCAGGGGGCAGCTTCTGGGGCCAACGTCCTGACTTTC,CASSQGRGQGAASGANVLTF,TRBJ2-6,TRBV4-3,TRBD1,.
TGTGCCAGCTCACCCCCCTTAGCGGGGGGTCGGACAGATACGCAGTATTTT,CASSPPLAGGRTDTQYF,TRBJ2-3,TRBV18,TRBD2,.
TGTGCCAGCAGTTCAAAAAATGAGGGCTTCTTTCTCTTAGTACAAGAGACCCAGTACTTC,CASSSKNEGFFLLVQETQYF,TRBJ2-5,TRBV27,.,.
TGCGCCAGCAGCCTGGGACAGGGGGCCCATGAGCAGTTCTTC,CASSLGQGAHEQFF,TRBJ2-1,TRBV4-1,TRBD1,.
TGTGCCAGCAGCTTAAGCGGCACCGGGGAGCTGTTTTTT,CASSLSGTGELFF,TRBJ2-2,TRBV7-3,.,.